Listed below are T cell receptor beta chains from one sample, sequenced in a study of T-cell memory formation after mild COVID-19. TCRdb independently ran MiXCR on the 5' RACE reads; one entry per CDR3 protein. This table holds more than 45,000 distinct CDR3 sequences, approximately 9% found once. Material: PBMCs or a T cell subset sorted from them (not recorded which). The receptors stem from an adult woman who had mild COVID-19 (a few samples of this study predate the infection). Cell type and time point are not known. Both conserved end residues are part of each CDR3. D genes are given only for firm matches. Size values are once, few and many counts, or a class for expanded clones, and some rows have none.

J,size,D,V,DNA,CDR3
TRBJ1-1,-,-,TRBV5-4,TGTGCCAGCAGCTTGATCAGGGATGAAGGGGAAGCTTTCTTT,CASSLIRDEGEAFF
TRBJ2-5,many,-,TRBV18,TGTGCCAGCTCACCATCCCCGGGTTACCAAGAGACCCAGTACTTC,CASSPSPGYQETQYF
TRBJ2-1,few,TRBD2,TRBV2,TGTGCCAGCAGTGACGCTAGCGGGAGGAGATACAATGAGCAGTTCTTC,CASSDASGRRYNEQFF
TRBJ2-2,few,-,TRBV24-1,TGTGCCACCAGTGACCAGCTCACAGGGAACACCGGGGAGCTGTTTTTT,CATSDQLTGNTGELFF
TRBJ2-3,few,-,TRBV2,TGTGCCAGCAGTGACGGTTCCTATACAGATACGCAGTATTTT,CASSDGSYTDTQYF
TRBJ1-5,-,-,TRBV29-1,TGCAGCGTCACTCTGGGGGGCTGGCAGCCCCAGCATTTT,CSVTLGGWQPQHF
TRBJ2-7,medium-sized,TRBD1,TRBV7-9,TGTGCCAGCAGCTCCCGGACAGGGGGCATTACTACCTACGAGCAGTACTTC,CASSSRTGGITTYEQYF
TRBJ2-7,many,TRBD2,TRBV3-1,TGTGCCAGCAGCCGTAGCGGGGGGGAATCCTACGAGCAGTACTTC,CASSRSGGESYEQYF
TRBJ2-3,-,-,TRBV9,TGTGCCAGCAGCGTAGCGGGAGAGACATATACGCAGTATTTT,CASSVAGETYTQYF
TRBJ2-3,few,-,TRBV30,TGTGCCTGGGATGCAGGGAGGTTTAGCACAGATACGCAGTATTTT,CAWDAGRFSTDTQYF
TRBJ2-2,many,-,TRBV5-5,TGTGCCAGCAGCTTGGAACTAACCGGGGAGCTGTTTTTT,CASSLELTGELFF
TRBJ2-5,-,TRBD2,TRBV7-6,TGTGCCAGCAGCTCTAAGCGGGGGGGCCCCCAAGAGACCCAGTACTTC,CASSSKRGGPQETQYF
TRBJ1-5,-,-,TRBV5-1,TGCGCCAGCAGCTTGGGAGCAGGCGGCAGCAATCAGCCCCAGCATTTT,CASSLGAGGSNQPQHF
TRBJ2-3,few,-,TRBV30,TGTGCCTGGAGTCCGAGCACAGATACGCAGTATTTT,CAWSPSTDTQYF
TRBJ2-7,many,TRBD2,TRBV12-3/TRBV12-4,TGTGCCAGCAGGCGCCTTGGGACTACCTTTTACGAGCAGTACTTC,CASRRLGTTFYEQYF
TRBJ2-4,many,-,TRBV7-7,TGTGCCAGCAGCTTAGGAGGGGGGGGGAACATTCAGTACTTC,CASSLGGGGNIQYF
TRBJ2-3,few,-,TRBV4-2,TGTGCCAGCAGCCAGGCCCTCGGTTCCGCAGATACGCAGTATTTT,CASSQALGSADTQYF
TRBJ2-7,few,TRBD2,TRBV3-1,TGTGCCAGCAGCCAAAATAGCGGGGGGCCCAACTCCTACGAGCAGTACTTC,CASSQNSGGPNSYEQYF
TRBJ2-1,-,-,TRBV11-2,TGTGCCAGCAGCCCCTACAGGTACAATGAGCAGTTCTTC,CASSPYRYNEQFF
TRBJ2-7,-,TRBD2,TRBV20-1,TGCAGTGCTAGAGTTCGGGGGGGTATTCGGAGCGAGCAGTACTTC,CSARVRGGIRSEQYF
TRBJ2-6,-,-,TRBV7-3,TGTGCCAGCAGCTTAGGCTCCGGATCCGGGGCCAACGTCCTGACTTTC,CASSLGSGSGANVLTF
TRBJ2-5,-,-,TRBV4-1,TGCGCCAGCAGCCTCTACGGGGCTGGAGAGACCCAGTACTTC,CASSLYGAGETQYF
TRBJ1-1,-,-,TRBV2,TGTGCCAGCAGTGGCGGGACAATGAACACTGAAGCTTTCTTT,CASSGGTMNTEAFF
TRBJ2-7,many,-,TRBV18,TGTGCCAGCTCACCACCGGGTGGAGGCGAGCAGTACTTC,CASSPPGGGEQYF
TRBJ2-7,-,TRBD2,TRBV23-1,TGCGCCAGCAGCCGAGAGAGGGAGGGTGACTACGAGCAGTACTTC,CASSREREGDYEQYF
TRBJ2-7,-,TRBD1,TRBV2,TGTGCCAGCAGTGCCGCACCCGGACAGGGGGAAGAGTACGAGCAGTACTTC,CASSAAPGQGEEYEQYF
TRBJ1-1,-,-,TRBV20-1,TGCAGTGCTTCCCGCAGGTTGGGAACTGAAGCTTTCTTT,CSASRRLGTEAFF
TRBJ2-7,-,TRBD2,TRBV5-1,TGCGCCAGCAGCTTTAGCGGGGGCCCTCCCTACGAGCAGTACTTC,CASSFSGGPPYEQYF
TRBJ2-1,few,-,TRBV7-9,TGTGCCAGCAGCTTGTACAGGATCCTTAGCTCCTACAATGAGCAGTTCTTC,CASSLYRILSSYNEQFF
TRBJ2-7,many,-,TRBV4-2,TGTGCCAGCAGCCAAGATCTAAAGGGACAAACCTACGAGCAGTACTTC,CASSQDLKGQTYEQYF
TRBJ2-2,-,TRBD2,TRBV27,TGTGCCAGCAGTTCGACTAGCGGGAGACCAAACACCGGGGAGCTGTTTTTT,CASSSTSGRPNTGELFF
TRBJ2-1,-,TRBD2,TRBV6-2/TRBV6-3,TGTGCCAGCAGTAAAACTAGCGGAACCTACAATGAGCAGTTCTTC,CASSKTSGTYNEQFF
TRBJ2-2,few,TRBD1,TRBV12-3/TRBV12-4,TGTGCCAGCAGTTTACTCCGGACAGGGGGCAGAACCGGGGAGCTGTTTTTT,CASSLLRTGGRTGELFF
TRBJ2-7,few,TRBD1,TRBV7-9,TGTGCCAGCAGCTCTCCGGACAGGGGACTCTACGAGCAGTACTTC,CASSSPDRGLYEQYF
TRBJ1-2,many,-,TRBV10-3,TGTGCCATCAGTGACGCCGGACTCGCGAACCACTATGGCTACACCTTC,CAISDAGLANHYGYTF
TRBJ2-5,-,-,TRBV20-1,TGCAGTGCTAGAGAGAGGACCCTAGTAGGGACCCAGTACTTC,CSARERTLVGTQYF
TRBJ2-5,-,TRBD2,TRBV7-9,TGTGCCAGCAGCCGAAGCGGGGGGCAGGGAGAGACCCAGTACTTC,CASSRSGGQGETQYF
TRBJ2-4,few,-,TRBV7-2,TGTGCCAGCAGCTTAATTCTGGCGGGCATTCAGTACTTC,CASSLILAGIQYF
TRBJ1-2,few,TRBD1,TRBV30,TGTGCCTGGAGTGTACTAATCCGGGACAGGGGAGATGGCTACACCTTC,CAWSVLIRDRGDGYTF
TRBJ1-2,many,-,TRBV5-1,TGCGCCAGCAGCTTACTACAGGGTGGTGATGGCTACACCTTC,CASSLLQGGDGYTF
TRBJ2-1,-,-,TRBV5-5,TGTGCCAGCAGCTTATCGTACGGGGCGGGGTCACCAACCTACAATGAGCAGTTCTTC,CASSLSYGAGSPTYNEQFF
TRBJ2-7,many,-,TRBV10-2,TGCGCCAGCAGTGGACCGCCAACCTACGAGCAGTACTTC,CASSGPPTYEQYF
TRBJ2-2,-,-,TRBV11-1,TGTGCCAGCAGCTTAGATGGCAGGAACACCGGGGAGCTGTTTTTT,CASSLDGRNTGELFF
TRBJ1-1,many,-,TRBV3-1,TGTGCCAGCATTGGGGGCACTGAAGCTTTCTTT,CASIGGTEAFF
TRBJ2-7,many,-,TRBV7-2,TGTGCCAGCAGCTTATATGCACTAGGGAATCCCTACGAGCAGTACTTC,CASSLYALGNPYEQYF